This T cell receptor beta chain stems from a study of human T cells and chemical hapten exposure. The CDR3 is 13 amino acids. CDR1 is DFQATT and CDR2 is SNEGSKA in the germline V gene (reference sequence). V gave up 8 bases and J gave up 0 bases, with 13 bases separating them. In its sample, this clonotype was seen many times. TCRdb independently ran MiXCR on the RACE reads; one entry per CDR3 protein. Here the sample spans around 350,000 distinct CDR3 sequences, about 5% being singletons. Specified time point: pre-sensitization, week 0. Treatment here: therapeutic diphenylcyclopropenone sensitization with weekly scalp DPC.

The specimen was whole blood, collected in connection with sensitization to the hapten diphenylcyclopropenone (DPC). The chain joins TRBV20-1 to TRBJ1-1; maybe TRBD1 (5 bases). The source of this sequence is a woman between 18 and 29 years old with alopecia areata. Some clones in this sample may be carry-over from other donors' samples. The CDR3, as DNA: TGCAGTTTGTGGGGGGAATTGAACACTGAAGCTTTCTTT. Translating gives CSLWGELNTEAFF.